This T cell receptor beta chain came from a study of breast tumors, draining lymph nodes, adjacent tissues. Study-level points and caveats: Luminal-like breast cancer showed significantly higher tumor–nontumor repertoire similarity than basal-like.

TCRdb re-called the multiplex PCR reads with MiXCR, one entry per CDR3 protein. Of about 19,000 distinct CDR3 sequences in the sample, around two fifths were seen once. Germline CDR1 is SGHRS and CDR2 is YFSETQ. V was clipped by 3 bases and J by 4 bases; unmatched bases: 7. The CDR3 is 15 residues long. About this clonotype itself: Its target is not known.

The V gene is TRBV5-1, the J gene TRBJ2-1; 7 bases are a match to TRBD2. The TCR sequence derives from a female donor with breast cancer. Some clones in this sample may be carry-over from other donors' samples. Input material: breast tumor tissue. CDR3 region: CASSWRVAGYNEQFF. The CDR3 nucleotides are TGCGCCAGCAGCTGGCGGGTAGCGGGTTACAATGAGCAGTTCTTC.